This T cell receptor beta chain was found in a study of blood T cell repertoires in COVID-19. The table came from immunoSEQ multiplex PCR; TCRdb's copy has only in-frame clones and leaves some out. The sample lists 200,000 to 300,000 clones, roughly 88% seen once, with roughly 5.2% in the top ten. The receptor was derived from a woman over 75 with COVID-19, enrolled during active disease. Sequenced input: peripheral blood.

DNA for the CDR3: TGTGCCAGCAGTTACTCTTCTCGGGAGGTAGCTTTCTTT. Amino acids: CASSYSSREVAFF. This chain links TRBV6-5 with TRBJ1-1; D gene ambiguous. The CDR3 extends over 13 amino acids. Germline V gene data show CDR1 as MNHEY and CDR2 as SVGAGI. The V gene lost 0 bases and the J gene lost 10 bases, with 12 bases spanning the gap.